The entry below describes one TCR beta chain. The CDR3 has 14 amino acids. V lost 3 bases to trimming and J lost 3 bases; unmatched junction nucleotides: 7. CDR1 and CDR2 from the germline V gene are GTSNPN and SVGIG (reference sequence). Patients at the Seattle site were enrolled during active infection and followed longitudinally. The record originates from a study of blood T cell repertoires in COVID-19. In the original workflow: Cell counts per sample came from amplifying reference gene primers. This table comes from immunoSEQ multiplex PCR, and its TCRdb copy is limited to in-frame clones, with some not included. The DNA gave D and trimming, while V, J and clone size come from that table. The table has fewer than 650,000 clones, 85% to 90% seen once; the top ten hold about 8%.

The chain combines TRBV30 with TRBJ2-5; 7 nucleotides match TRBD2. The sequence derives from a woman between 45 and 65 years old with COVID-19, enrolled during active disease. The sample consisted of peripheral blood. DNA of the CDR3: TGTGCCTGGAGAATAGCGGGCATAAAAGAGACCCAGTACTTC. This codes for CAWRIAGIKETQYF. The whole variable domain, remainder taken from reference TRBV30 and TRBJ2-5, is SQTIHQWPATLVQPVGSPLSLECTVEGTSNPNLYWYRQAAGRGLQLLFYSVGIGQISSEVPQNLSASRPQDRQFILSSKKLLLSDSGFYLCAWRIAGIKETQYFGPGTRLLVL.